This TCR beta chain was sequenced for a study of identical twins. TCRdb analysed the 5' RACE reads with MiXCR anew, one entry per CDR3 protein. The sample consists of 600,000 to 800,000 distinct CDR3 sequences, 21% of them appearing once. V lost 5 bases and J 2 bases, leaving 10 bases between the germline ends. Germline loops: CDR1 SGHTA, CDR2 FQGNSA. This CDR3 region has 14 residues. The data were also submitted as part of a second study, on T cells expressing NK-cell markers. That work contributes: One of eight sequenced donors was HCMV-seronegative; the other seven were seropositive.

The chain couples TRBV7-2 to TRBJ2-1, with a tentative D call TRBD2 (5 bases). The clonotype was recovered from a woman between 18 and 29 years old in good health. Source material: PBMCs. The CDR3 sequence is CASSPDSTYNEQFF. The CDR3 DNA follows: TGTGCCAGCAGCCCGGACTCGACCTACAATGAGCAGTTCTTC.